The entry below describes one TCR beta chain. This sample was taken from a study of blood T cell repertoires in COVID-19. Looking at the study overall: COVID-19 samples collected from the United States, Italy and Spain covered acute and convalescent phases. PBMCs, B-cell-depleted T cells, or T cells were the source of the cDNA or gDNA that made up the material.

Authors' analysis steps: It was from reference gene primer amplification that nucleated cell counts were estimated. Clones were sequenced by immunoSEQ multiplex PCR, and TCRdb holds only the in-frame ones, with some missing. The V and J calls and clone size were taken over from that table, and D and trimming were inferred from the DNA. The table shows 240,000 or so clones, with approximately 82% occurring only once. CDR1 is SGHKS and CDR2 is YYEKEE in the germline V gene (reference sequence). The CDR3 has 13 amino acids. The ends were cut back, 4 bases at V and 6 bases at J, with 11 bases in the middle.

Specimen: peripheral blood. The chain recombines TRBV5-5 with TRBJ1-5; D unresolved. The sequence derives from an elderly woman with acute or convalescent COVID-19. CDR3 sequence reads: CASSPMGLQPQHF. The CDR3 DNA reads as TGTGCCAGCAGCCCAATGGGCCTTCAGCCCCAGCATTTT.